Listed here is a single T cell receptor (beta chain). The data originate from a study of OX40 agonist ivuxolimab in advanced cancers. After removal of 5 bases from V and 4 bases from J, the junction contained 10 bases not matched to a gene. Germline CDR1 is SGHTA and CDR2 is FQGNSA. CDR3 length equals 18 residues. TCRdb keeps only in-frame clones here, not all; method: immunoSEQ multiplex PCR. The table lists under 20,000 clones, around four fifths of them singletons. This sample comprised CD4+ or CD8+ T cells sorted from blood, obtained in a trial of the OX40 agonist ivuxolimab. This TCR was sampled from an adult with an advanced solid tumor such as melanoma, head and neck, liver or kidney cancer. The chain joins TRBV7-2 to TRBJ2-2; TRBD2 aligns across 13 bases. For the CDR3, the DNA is TGTGCCAGCAGCCTCCCGACTAGCGGGAGGCGGGTCACCGGGGAGCTGTTTTTT. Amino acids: CASSLPTSGRRVTGELFF.